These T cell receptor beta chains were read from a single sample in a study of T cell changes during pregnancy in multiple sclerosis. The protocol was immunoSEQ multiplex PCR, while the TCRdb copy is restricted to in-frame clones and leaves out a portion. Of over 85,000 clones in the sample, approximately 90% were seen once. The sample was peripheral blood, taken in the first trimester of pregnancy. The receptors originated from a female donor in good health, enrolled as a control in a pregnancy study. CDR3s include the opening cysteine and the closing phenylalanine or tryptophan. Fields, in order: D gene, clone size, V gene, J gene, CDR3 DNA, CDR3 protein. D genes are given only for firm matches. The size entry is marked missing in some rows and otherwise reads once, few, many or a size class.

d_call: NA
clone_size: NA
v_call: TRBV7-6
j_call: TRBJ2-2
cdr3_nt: TGTGCCAGCAGCTCGCCGAACTATGACAGTTCCACCGGGGAGCTGTTTTTT
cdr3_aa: CASSSPNYDSSTGELFF

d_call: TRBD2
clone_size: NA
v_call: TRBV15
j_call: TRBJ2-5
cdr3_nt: TGTGCCATCAGCAGATCTCGGGGGGGCCAAGAGACCCAGTACTTC
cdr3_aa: CAISRSRGGQETQYF

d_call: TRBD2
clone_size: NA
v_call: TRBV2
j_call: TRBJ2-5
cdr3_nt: TGTGCCAGCAGGGTCCTTGAGCGGGGGGGTGAGACCCAGTACTTC
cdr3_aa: CASRVLERGGETQYF

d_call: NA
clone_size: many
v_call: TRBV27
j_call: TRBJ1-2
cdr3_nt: TGTGCCAGCAGTTTTAACACGAACAGCTATGGCTACACCTTC
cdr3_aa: CASSFNTNSYGYTF

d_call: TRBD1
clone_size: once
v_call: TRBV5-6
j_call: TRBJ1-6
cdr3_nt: TGTGCCAGCAGCCCGGGACAGGGCTATAATTCACCCCTCCACTTT
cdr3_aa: CASSPGQGYNSPLHF

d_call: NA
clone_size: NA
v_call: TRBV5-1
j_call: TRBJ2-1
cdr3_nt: TGCGCCAGCAACCGGGGGAATGAGCAGTTCTTC
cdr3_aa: CASNRGNEQFF

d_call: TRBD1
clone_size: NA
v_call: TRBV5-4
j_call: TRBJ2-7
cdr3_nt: TGTGCCAGCAGCTTGGCGGGACAGCTTGGCGAGCAGTACTTC
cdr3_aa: CASSLAGQLGEQYF

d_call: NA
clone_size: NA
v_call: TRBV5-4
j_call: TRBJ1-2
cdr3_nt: TGTGCCAGCAGCCCCGGTCAACTTAACTATGGCTACACCTTC
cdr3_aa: CASSPGQLNYGYTF

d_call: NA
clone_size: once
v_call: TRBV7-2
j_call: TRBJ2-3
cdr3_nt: TGTGCCAGCAGCTTAGCGTCCCCGGGTCACGGCACAGATACGCAGTATTTT
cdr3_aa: CASSLASPGHGTDTQYF

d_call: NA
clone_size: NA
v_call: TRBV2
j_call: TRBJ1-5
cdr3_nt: TGTGCCAGCAGTGAGTTAGGGCAGGGGAATCAGCCCCAGCATTTT
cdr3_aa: CASSELGQGNQPQHF

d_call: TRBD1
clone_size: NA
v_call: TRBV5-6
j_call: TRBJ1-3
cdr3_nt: TGTGCCAGCAGCTTGCTCCAGGGGGTATCTGGAAACACCATATATTTT
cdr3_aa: CASSLLQGVSGNTIYF

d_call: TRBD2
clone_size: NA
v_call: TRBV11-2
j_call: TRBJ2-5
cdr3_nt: TGTGCCAGCAGCTTGACCATAGCGGGGGTAGAGACCCAGTACTTC
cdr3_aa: CASSLTIAGVETQYF

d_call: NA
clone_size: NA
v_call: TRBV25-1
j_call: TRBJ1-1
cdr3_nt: TGTGCCAGCAGTGAATCAAAGGCCCCCAGGAAAGCTTTCTTT
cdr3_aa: CASSESKAPRKAFF

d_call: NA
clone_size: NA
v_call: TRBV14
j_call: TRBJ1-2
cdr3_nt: TGTGCCAGCAGCCACCCGGGCAGGGACTATGGCTACACCTTC
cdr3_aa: CASSHPGRDYGYTF

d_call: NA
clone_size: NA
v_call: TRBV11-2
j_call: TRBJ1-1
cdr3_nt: TGTGCCGGCAGCTTAGTTGGCAGGGGACCGAACACTGAAGCTTTCTTT
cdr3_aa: CAGSLVGRGPNTEAFF

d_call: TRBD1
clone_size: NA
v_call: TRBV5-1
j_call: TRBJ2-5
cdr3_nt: TGCGCCAGCAGCTTGTTGGGACAGGGGCCAGAGACCCAGTACTTC
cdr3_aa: CASSLLGQGPETQYF

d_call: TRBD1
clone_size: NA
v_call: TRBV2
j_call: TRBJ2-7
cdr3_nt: TGTGCCAGCAGTGAAGGTCTCAGGGGGTACGAGCAGTACTTC
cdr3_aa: CASSEGLRGYEQYF

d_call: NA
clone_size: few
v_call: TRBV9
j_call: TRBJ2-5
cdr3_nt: TGTGCCAGCAGCCCGCAGGTAATAGGGAGCCCAAGAGTGACCCAGTACTTC
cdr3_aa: CASSPQVIGSPRVTQYF

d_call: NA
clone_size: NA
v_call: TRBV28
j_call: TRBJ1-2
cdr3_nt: TGTGCCAGCAGTTTTGGGGGCATACCTGGCTACACCTTC
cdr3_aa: CASSFGGIPGYTF

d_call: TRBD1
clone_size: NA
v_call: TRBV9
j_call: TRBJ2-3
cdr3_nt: TGTGCCAGCAGCGTAGTGGGGACAGTGGGCACAGATACGCAGTATTTT
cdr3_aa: CASSVVGTVGTDTQYF

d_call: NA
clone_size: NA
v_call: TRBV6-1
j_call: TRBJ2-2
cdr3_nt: TGTGCCAGCAGTGCCCGTGAATCAGCGGCCGGGGAGCTGTTTTTT
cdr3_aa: CASSARESAAGELFF

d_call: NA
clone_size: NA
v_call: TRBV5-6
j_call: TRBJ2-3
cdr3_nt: TGTGCCAGCAGCTTGGTGGGAGGGGGGGCTAGCACAGATACGCAGTATTTT
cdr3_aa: CASSLVGGGASTDTQYF

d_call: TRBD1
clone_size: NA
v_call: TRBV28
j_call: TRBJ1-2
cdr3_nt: TGTGCCAGCAGTTTGGACAGGGGGCCCGGCTACACCTTC
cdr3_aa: CASSLDRGPGYTF

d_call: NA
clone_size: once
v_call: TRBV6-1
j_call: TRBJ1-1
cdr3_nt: TGTGCCAGCACCAACTCAAGAGGGGCTTTCTTT
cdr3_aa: CASTNSRGAFF

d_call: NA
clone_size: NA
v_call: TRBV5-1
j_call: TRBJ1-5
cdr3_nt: TGCGCCAGCAGCCCGGAGGGGAGTCTTGGGAATCAGCCCCAGCATTTT
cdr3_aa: CASSPEGSLGNQPQHF

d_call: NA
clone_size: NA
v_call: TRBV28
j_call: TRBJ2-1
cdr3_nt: TGTGCCAGCAGTTTGGGGGGGCTCAGCTCCTACAATGAGCAGTTCTTC
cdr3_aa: CASSLGGLSSYNEQFF

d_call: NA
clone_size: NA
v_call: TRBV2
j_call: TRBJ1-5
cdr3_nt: TGTGCCAGCAGTACCAGCGAAGCCCAGCATTTT
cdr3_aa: CASSTSEAQHF

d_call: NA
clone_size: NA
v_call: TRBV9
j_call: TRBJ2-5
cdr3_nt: TGTGCCAGCAGCCTCGGTTCCCTGTCCGCCCTGGAGACCCAGTACTTC
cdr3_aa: CASSLGSLSALETQYF

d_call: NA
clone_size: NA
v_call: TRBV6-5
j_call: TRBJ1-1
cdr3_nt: TGTGCCAGCAGTTACTCGGGTGTCCCAGGGTATAGTGAAGCTTTCTTT
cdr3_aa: CASSYSGVPGYSEAFF

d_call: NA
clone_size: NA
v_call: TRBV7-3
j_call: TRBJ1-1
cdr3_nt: TGTGCCAGCAGCCTTGGAGGGGAGACTGAAGCTTTCTTT
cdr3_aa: CASSLGGETEAFF

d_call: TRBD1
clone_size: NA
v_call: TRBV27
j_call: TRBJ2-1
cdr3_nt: TGTGCCAGCAGCTCCAGGGGGCCTAATTACCATGAGCAGTTCTTC
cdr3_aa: CASSSRGPNYHEQFF

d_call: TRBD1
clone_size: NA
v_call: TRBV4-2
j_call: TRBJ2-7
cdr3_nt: TGTGCCAGCAGCCAAGAGACAGGGGGCTCCTACGAGCAGTACTTC
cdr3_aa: CASSQETGGSYEQYF

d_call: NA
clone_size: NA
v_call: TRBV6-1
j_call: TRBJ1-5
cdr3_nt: TGTGCCAGCAGCGAACAGGGCACCAATCAGCCCCAGCATTTT
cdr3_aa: CASSEQGTNQPQHF

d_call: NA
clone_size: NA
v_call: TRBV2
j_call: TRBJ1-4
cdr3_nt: TGTGCCAGCAGTGCTTTGGGACAAGGTAGTGAAAAACTGTTTTTT
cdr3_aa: CASSALGQGSEKLFF

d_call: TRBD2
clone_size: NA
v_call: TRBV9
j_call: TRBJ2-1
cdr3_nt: TGTGCCAGCAGCGCACCACTAGCGGGGGGGGATTACAATGAGCAGTTCTTC
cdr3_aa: CASSAPLAGGDYNEQFF

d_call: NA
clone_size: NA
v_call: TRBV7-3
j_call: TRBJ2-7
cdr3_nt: TGTGCCAGCAGCTTAAACACCAACTCCTACGAGCAGTACTTC
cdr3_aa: CASSLNTNSYEQYF

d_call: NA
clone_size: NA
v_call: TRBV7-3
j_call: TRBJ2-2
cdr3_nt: TGTGCCAGCAGCTTAGGGCTGTGGAACACCGGGGAGCTGTTTTTT
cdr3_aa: CASSLGLWNTGELFF

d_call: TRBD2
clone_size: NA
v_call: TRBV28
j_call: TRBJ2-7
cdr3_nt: TGTGCCAGCAGTCTTGCCGGGACTAACTACGAGCAGTACTTC
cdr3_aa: CASSLAGTNYEQYF

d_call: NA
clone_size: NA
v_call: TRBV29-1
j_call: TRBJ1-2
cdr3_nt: TGCAGCGCTGGAGGGTCGTGGGCCGCAATGACTGATGGCTACACCTTC
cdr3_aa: CSAGGSWAAMTDGYTF

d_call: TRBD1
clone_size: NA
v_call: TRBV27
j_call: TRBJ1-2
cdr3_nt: TGTGCCAGCAGTCCGGGGACAGGGGGCAACTATGGCTACACCTTC
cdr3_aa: CASSPGTGGNYGYTF

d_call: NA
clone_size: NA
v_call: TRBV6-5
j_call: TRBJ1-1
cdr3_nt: TGTGCCAGCAGTTATGGTCAGGTGAACACTGAAGCTTTCTTT
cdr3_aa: CASSYGQVNTEAFF

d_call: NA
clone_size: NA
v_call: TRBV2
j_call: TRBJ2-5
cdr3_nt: TGTGCCAGCAGACCATGGGGGCTGCAAGAGACCCAGTACTTC
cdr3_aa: CASRPWGLQETQYF

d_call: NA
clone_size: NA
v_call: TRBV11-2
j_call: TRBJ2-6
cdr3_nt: TGTGCCAGCGGCTCGGGACATAACTCTGGGGCCAACGTCCTGACTTTC
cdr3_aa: CASGSGHNSGANVLTF

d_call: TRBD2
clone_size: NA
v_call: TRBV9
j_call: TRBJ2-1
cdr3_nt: TGTGCCAGCAGCCGTACTAGCGGATACTCCTACAATGAGCAGTTCTTC
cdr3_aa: CASSRTSGYSYNEQFF

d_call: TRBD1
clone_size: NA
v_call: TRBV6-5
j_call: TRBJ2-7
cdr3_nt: TGTGCCAGCAGTTACTCGACAGGGACCGACTACGAGCAGTACTTC
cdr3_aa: CASSYSTGTDYEQYF

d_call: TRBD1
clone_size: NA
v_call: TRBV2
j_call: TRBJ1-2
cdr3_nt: TGTGCCAGCTCGACAGGGGCGGTCGATGGCTACACCTTC
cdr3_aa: CASSTGAVDGYTF

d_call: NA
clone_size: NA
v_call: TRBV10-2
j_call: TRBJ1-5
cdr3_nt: TGCGCCAGCAGTGGTAAACAGCGCAATCAGCCCCAGCATTTT
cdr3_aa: CASSGKQRNQPQHF

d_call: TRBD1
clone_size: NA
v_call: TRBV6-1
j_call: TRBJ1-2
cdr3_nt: TGTGCCAGCAGTGAATTTGCTACAGGGGGGATCTATGGCTACACCTTC
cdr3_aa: CASSEFATGGIYGYTF

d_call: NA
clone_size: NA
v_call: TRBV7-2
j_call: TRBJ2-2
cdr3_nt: TGTGCCAGCAGCTGGAGGGGCGGGGAGCTGTTTTTT
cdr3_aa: CASSWRGGELFF

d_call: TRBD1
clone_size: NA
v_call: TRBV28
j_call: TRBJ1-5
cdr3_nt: TGTGCCAGCAGTTTGACAGGGGGCAATCAGCCCCAGCATTTT
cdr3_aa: CASSLTGGNQPQHF

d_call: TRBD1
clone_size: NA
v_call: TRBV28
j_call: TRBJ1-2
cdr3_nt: TGTGCCAGCAGTTCCACTGGACAGGGGCGCTATGGCTACACCTTC
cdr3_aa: CASSSTGQGRYGYTF

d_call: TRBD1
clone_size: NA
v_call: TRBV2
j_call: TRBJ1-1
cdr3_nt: TGTGCCAGCAGTGGGGGACAGGGTAGGACTGAAGCTTTCTTT
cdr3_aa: CASSGGQGRTEAFF

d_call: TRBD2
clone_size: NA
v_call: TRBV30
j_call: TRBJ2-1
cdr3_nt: TGTGCCTGGAGTGTAGGGCCGGGGGGTGAGCAGTTCTTC
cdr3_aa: CAWSVGPGGEQFF

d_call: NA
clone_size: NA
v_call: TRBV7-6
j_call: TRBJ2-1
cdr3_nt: TGTGCCAGCAGCTACAGGGCGACCTCCTACAATGAGCAGTTCTTC
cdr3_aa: CASSYRATSYNEQFF

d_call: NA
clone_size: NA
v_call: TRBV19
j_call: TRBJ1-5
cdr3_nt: TGTGCCAGTAGTATAGGCTCCGGGTACAATCAGCCCCAGCATTTT
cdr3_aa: CASSIGSGYNQPQHF

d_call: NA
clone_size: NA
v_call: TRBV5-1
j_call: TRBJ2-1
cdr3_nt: TGCGCCAGCAGACACCCTGGGGCTCAGGGGCAGTTCTTC
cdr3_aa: CASRHPGAQGQFF

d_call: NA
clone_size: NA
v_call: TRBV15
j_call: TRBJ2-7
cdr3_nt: TGTGCCACCAGCAGATCCCGGGGAGTAAACGAGCAGTACTTC
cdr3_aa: CATSRSRGVNEQYF

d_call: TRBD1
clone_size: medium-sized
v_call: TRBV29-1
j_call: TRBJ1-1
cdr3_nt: TGCAGCGTAGTGGACAGGAGAATCATGAACACTGAAGCTTTCTTT
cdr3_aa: CSVVDRRIMNTEAFF

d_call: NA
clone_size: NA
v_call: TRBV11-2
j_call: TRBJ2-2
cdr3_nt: TGTGCCAGCAGCTCCCGACAGGTGGTAGCCGGGGAGCTGTTTTTT
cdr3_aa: CASSSRQVVAGELFF

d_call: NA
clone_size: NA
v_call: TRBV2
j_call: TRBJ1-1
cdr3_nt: TGTGCCAGCAGCCGGAACGGCAGGGACATTTGGTTGAACACTGAAGCTTTCTTT
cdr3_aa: CASSRNGRDIWLNTEAFF